The following is a T cell receptor (beta chain) sequence with its context. Antigen specificity is unknown. The sample is drawn from a study of T cells in Graves' hyperthyroidism and ophthalmopathy. Study-level background: Peripheral blood was acquired at first diagnosis, ahead of any therapy whatsoever. Study results and limitations: Peripheral blood also featured most of the thyroid clonotypes expanded above 0.001. Patients with ophthalmopathy were separated from those with stable hyperthyroidism by a 13 V-J model.

TCR beta CDR3 regions were amplified from RNA. The TCR CDR3 was amplified in a first-round RT-PCR using the HTBI primer set. TCRdb used MiXCR to reprocess the multiplex PCR reads, holding one entry per CDR3 protein. The repertoire consists of about 360,000 distinct CDR3 sequences, with around 14% occurring once and the leading ten covering around 9.2%. Trimming took off 0 bases at V and 0 bases at J, with 16 bases between the two ends. The CDR3 has 17 amino acids. CDR1 and CDR2 (germline): DFQATT, SNEGSKA (reference sequence). The hyperthyroidism patients had all been newly diagnosed, and their disease duration was under 2 months. Their ages ranged from 18 to 65 years.

The clonotype was recovered from a woman aged 18-29 years with Graves' hyperthyroidism. The chain couples TRBV20-1 to TRBJ2-3, with D possibly TRBD2 on 5 matching bases. The specimen sequenced was blood. CDR3 DNA: TGCAGTGCTAGAGATCATCGATGGCGGGTTAGCACAGATACGCAGTATTTT. Its protein is CSARDHRWRVSTDTQYF.